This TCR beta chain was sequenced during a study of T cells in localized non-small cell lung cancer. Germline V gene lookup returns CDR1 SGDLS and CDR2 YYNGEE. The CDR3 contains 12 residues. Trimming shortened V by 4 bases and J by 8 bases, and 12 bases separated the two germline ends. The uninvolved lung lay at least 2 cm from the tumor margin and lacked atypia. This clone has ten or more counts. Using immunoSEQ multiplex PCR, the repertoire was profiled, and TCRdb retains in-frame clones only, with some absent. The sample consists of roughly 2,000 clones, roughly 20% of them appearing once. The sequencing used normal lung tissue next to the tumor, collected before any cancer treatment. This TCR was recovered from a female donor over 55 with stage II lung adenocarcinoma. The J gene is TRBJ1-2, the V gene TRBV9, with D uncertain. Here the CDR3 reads CASSPQSRGYTF. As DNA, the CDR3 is TGTGCCAGCAGCCCCCAGAGCCGGGGCTACACCTTC.